This entry concerns a single TCR beta chain. The CDR3 totals 14 residues. The V gene's germline CDR1 is SGHKS and CDR2 YYEKEE (reference sequence). Between the trimmed V and J ends, which lost 2 bases and 3 bases, there was a span of 12 bases. Sequencing was performed with immunoSEQ multiplex PCR; in TCRdb, only in-frame clones are kept and a portion is missing. The repertoire holds more than 200,000 clones, with less than 95% as singletons. The sample belongs to a study of cytomegalovirus exposure and HLA in healthy donors. Sequenced input: PBMCs. The gene calls are TRBV5-5 and TRBJ2-7; weak D call: TRBD2 (5 bases). The receptor was isolated from a woman in her twenties or thirties in good health and CMV-seronegative. CDR3 residues: CASSLEVAFYEQYF. The DNA for the CDR3 is TGTGCCAGCAGCTTAGAAGTAGCGTTCTACGAGCAGTACTTC.